The TCR beta chain under discussion was sequenced for a study of shared clonotypes between healthy human individuals (dated by TCRdb to about 2020). The study in broad terms: The cohort comprised a couple of women and three men aged 18 to 49 years. Per donor, three plates each were used for CD4 naive and CD4 memory, two for CD8 naive, and one for CD8 memory. To estimate repertoire size and how much clonotypes are shared between individuals, the study performed deep sequencing of blood TCR repertoires from about 5 healthy adults. To increase sequencing depth and limit assay-specific biases, TCR repertoire library preparation and sequencing were carried out by different laboratories using diverse techniques. Each donor's leukapheresis produced roughly between about 0.9 and 9.5 billion PBMCs. Findings and caveats that apply to the study as a whole: Only blood was sampled, and tissue TCR repertoires likely differ from those in blood. Rarefaction of sorted-subset datasets indicated incomplete sequencing despite the large sequencing depth. Clonotypes shared by all four sorted-subset donors showed higher generation probabilities than non-shared clonotypes. Pairwise subsampling indicated that sequencing depth was expected to affect the degree of clonotype sharing among donors. The small number of donors limited the genetic and exposure-history diversity represented. Across four donors, 5% to 6% of naive CD4, approximately 3.5% of naive CD8, about 2.3% of memory CD4, and approximately 0.4% of memory CD8 clonotypes were shared. Naive subsets generally had larger estimated clonotype richness than memory subsets did.

Trimming at the junction amounts to 4 bases on V and 4 bases on J, and the germline ends lie 12 bases apart. CDR1 and CDR2 are drawn from the germline V gene: SGHRS, YFSETQ. The CDR3 sequence holds 13 residues, the cysteine and phenylalanine included. Only the CDR3 region is kept as DNA, spanning 39 bases read in frame from base 1. Using the deep immunoSEQ assay, multiplex PCR amplified TCR CDR3 regions from genomic DNA. Genomic DNA extracted from each cell subset was distributed evenly over all wells of several immunoSEQ 96-well plates, and each plate served as one replicate. For sorted subsets, roughly 200 ng of genomic DNA, equivalent to around 31,000 T cell genomes, went into each replicate PCR. Purified libraries were quantified with a Qubit 3.0 fluorometer, sized on a Bioanalyzer 2100, and re-quantified with the KAPA Library Quantification kit. Each immunoSEQ 96-well plate was sequenced on its own single-read 150-cycle Illumina NextSeq 550 flow cell. The source study handled its data this way. Because only junctional sequences without quality scores were contained in the immunoSEQ output, filtering matching that applied to full-length reads could not be performed. To assign V/J genes and CDR3, sequences were annotated against IMGT germline references using PyIR, a Python wrapper for IgBLAST v1.9. Reads with weak V/J assignments (E-value above 1e-6), missing CDR3, stop codons, out-of-frame junctions, or ambiguous translated residues were removed. V3J clonotypes were defined as sequences sharing an identical inferred V gene, J gene, and CDR3 amino acid sequence. To compute the percentage overlap between repertoires, the number of shared unique clonotypes was divided by the size of the smaller repertoire. RTK rarefaction, the Chao1 estimator, and Recon v2.1 estimates of unobserved clonotypes were used to assess repertoire richness. For all TCRbeta clonotypes obtained by the gDNA method from several donors, generation probabilities were computed with OLGA. Here the immuneACCESS table is served through TCRdb, limited to in-frame sequences with V and J called. Missing clones are a known gap in these copies; in checked studies unresolved V genes cover under half, and the rest lacks a known reason. That table supplies the V and J calls and clone size; D and trimming were determined from the DNA. The sample table lists about 640,000 clones, roughly 70% of them with a count of one. The ten largest clones represent 1.8% of the sample.

Healthy HIV-negative adults with no recently reported acute infections or vaccinations were included as donors. Only Caucasian adults living in Nashville, Tennessee, USA were represented among the donors. CD4+ T cells were enriched by magnetic negative selection; naive cells were then positively selected on CD45RA, and the negative fraction formed the memory subset. Blood was collected by leukapheresis, and PBMCs were isolated by Ficoll-Histopaque density gradient centrifugation and then cryopreserved in liquid nitrogen vapor phase. Purity and quantity of every magnetically sorted T cell population were checked by analytical flow cytometry. Each sorted fraction had its genomic DNA isolated and then quantified by UV absorbance on a Nanodrop 2000c. With regard to this clone: Which antigen it targets is not known. No much larger clone is present one base from it, and per-base qualities are unavailable.

The rearranged chain carries TRBV5-1 and TRBJ2-7, with no D gene named confidently. The material sequenced was memory CD4+ T cells sorted from blood. The sample's cell subset or site, from its label and the paper: CD45RA-negative fraction. The receptor was derived from a woman in her 30s in good health. CDR3 sequence: CASSLMDGYEQYF. DNA sequence: TGCGCCAGCAGCCTTATGGACGGGTACGAGCAGTACTTC.